The 30 T cell receptor beta chains listed next were all sequenced from one sample in a study of blood T cell repertoires in COVID-19. Sequenced by immunoSEQ multiplex PCR; TCRdb stores in-frame clones only, minus some. The sample records some 130,000 clones, 86% being singletons. The sample was peripheral blood. Receptors were obtained from a woman in her 70s with COVID-19, enrolled during active disease.

Written as DNA, the CDR3 is TGTGCCAGCAGCCTCCGGGACAGGATCATCTCTGGAAACACCATATATTTT. Its translation is CASSLRDRIISGNTIYF. The rearrangement uses TRBV27 and TRBJ1-3; 8 positions match TRBD1. In germline, CDR1 is MNHEY, CDR2 SMNVEV (reference sequence). V lost 6 bases, J lost 0 bases, and 10 bases stayed unmatched. CDR3 length: 17 residues.

The genes are TRBV7-9 and TRBJ1-5, with TRBD1 as a possible D gene (5 bases). The CDR3 consists of 18 residues. V dropped 1 base and J dropped 1 base, with 17 bases sitting between them. CDR1 and CDR2 from the germline V gene are SEHNR and FQNEAQ (reference sequence). CDR3 bases: TGTGCCAGCAGCTTAGGAGTTAGCGGGGCTGAAAGCAATCAGCCCCAGCATTTT. This translates into CASSLGVSGAESNQPQHF.

The chain carries TRBV28 and TRBJ2-6; a weak D match, TRBD2 (6 bases). V shed 4 bases and J shed 2 bases, with 9 bases lying between them. The CDR3 length is 15 residues. Germline CDR1 and CDR2: MDHEN and SYDVKM. For the CDR3, the DNA is TGTGCCAGCAGTTGGGGGGTAGCTGGGGCCAACGTCCTGACTTTC. This sequence encodes CASSWGVAGANVLTF.

The chain has TRBV6-5 and TRBJ2-6; D remains unclear. The CDR3 sequence is 15 residues long. The V and J ends lost 6 bases and 2 bases respectively, with 11 bases between them. Germline CDR1 is MNHEY and CDR2 is SVGAGI. CDR3 DNA sequence: TGTGCCAGCAGCCCCGGAGTGACTGGGGCCAACGTCCTGACTTTC. It translates to CASSPGVTGANVLTF.

The CDR3: CASSISGTVTGELFF. Here the CDR3 DNA reads TGCGCCAGCAGCATCTCCGGGACAGTCACCGGGGAGCTGTTTTTT. This chain connects TRBV4-1 to TRBJ2-2; 7 bases map to TRBD1. The CDR3 contains 15 residues. Unmatched junction bases numbered 7, after V lost 5 bases and J lost 4 bases. Germline CDR1 is MGHRA and CDR2 is YSYEKL.

The chain uses TRBV14 and TRBJ2-3; D gene uncertain. The V and J ends lost 5 bases and 1 base respectively, with 10 bases between them. Per the germline V gene, CDR1 is SGHDN and CDR2 is FVKESK. This CDR3 region has 14 residues. CDR3 coding DNA: TGTGCCAGCAGCGGAGCCCGGGGCACAGATACGCAGTATTTT. Its translation is CASSGARGTDTQYF.

Concerning this clone: Other DNA sequences within the sample encode an identical CDR3. The rearrangement links TRBV7-2 to TRBJ1-1; no firm D call. The CDR3 loop spans 13 amino acids. Looked up from germline, CDR1 is SGHTA and CDR2 is FQGNSA. The V gene lost 3 bases and the J gene lost 0 bases, with 5 bases spanning the gap. For the CDR3, the DNA is TGTGCCAGCAGCTTTTCAGTGAACACTGAAGCTTTCTTT. This codes for CASSFSVNTEAFF.

This chain uses TRBV3-1 (or the pseudogene TRBV3-2) with TRBJ2-7; TRBD1 matches 7 bases. The CDR3 covers 14 residues. Germline V gives CDR1 LGHDT, CDR2 YNNKEL (reference sequence). V was clipped by 4 bases and J by 5 bases; unmatched bases: 8. The CDR3 region has the DNA TGTGCCAGCAGCCTGACAGGGTGGTTAGACGAGCAGTACTTC. It codes for CASSLTGWLDEQYF.

The rearrangement links TRBV5-6 to TRBJ1-4, with no clear D. Trimming stripped 5 bases from V and 3 bases from J, with 8 bases between. The CDR3 is 13 residues long. Germline CDR1 is SGHDT and CDR2 is YYEEEE. CDR3 coding DNA: TGTGCCAGCAGATCCGTTTCTAATGAAAAACTGTTTTTT. Protein product: CASRSVSNEKLFF.

The genes are TRBV10-3 and TRBJ1-1; D is ambiguous. This CDR3 comprises 14 residues. Trimming pared 2 bases from V and 0 bases from J, leaving 7 bases between. Germline V gives CDR1 ENHRY, CDR2 SYGVKD. The CDR3 is CAISEAVMNTEAFF. The CDR3 nucleotides are TGTGCCATCAGTGAGGCAGTCATGAACACTGAAGCTTTCTTT.

The chain recombines TRBV9 with TRBJ2-7; 13 bases match TRBD2. CDR3 length equals 15 residues. After removal of 4 bases from V and 7 bases from J, the junction contained 8 bases not matched to a gene. Germline lookup yields CDR1 SGDLS and CDR2 YYNGEE. The CDR3 DNA reads as TGTGCCAGCAGCTCCACTAGCGGGGGGGTAGGAGAGCAGTACTTC. Amino acids: CASSSTSGGVGEQYF.

This clone occurred once. This sequence joins TRBV27 and TRBJ1-4; TRBD1 matches 9 bases. V lost 3 bases, J lost 5 bases, and 4 bases stayed unmatched. This CDR3 has 15 residues. CDR1 is MNHEY, CDR2 SMNVEV, per germline (reference sequence). The CDR3 here is CASSFTGGGNEKLFF. CDR3 nucleotide sequence: TGTGCCAGCAGTTTCACAGGGGGCGGGAATGAAAAACTGTTTTTT.

This chain uses TRBV18 with TRBJ1-4; D is undetermined. V shed 1 base and J shed 3 bases, with 12 bases lying between them. The CDR3 loop spans 16 amino acids. Looked up from germline, CDR1 is KGHSH and CDR2 is LQKENI. The CDR3 loop reads CASSPRVPQANEKLFF. The CDR3 DNA is TGTGCCAGCTCACCACGCGTTCCTCAGGCTAATGAAAAACTGTTTTTT.

This clone was seen a handful of times. This rearrangement joins TRBV19 to TRBJ2-2, with TRBD2 as a possible D gene (5 bases). V dropped 4 bases and J dropped 1 base, with 7 bases sitting between them. CDR1 is LNHDA, CDR2 SQIVND, per germline (reference sequence). The CDR3 is 14 amino acids. This CDR3 reads CASSREMNTGELFF. The CDR3 DNA sequence: TGTGCCAGTAGTAGGGAGATGAACACCGGGGAGCTGTTTTTT.

The genes are TRBV28 and TRBJ1-3, with TRBD1 identical over 7 bases. Per germline, CDR1 MDHEN and CDR2 SYDVKM. V lost 4 bases, J lost 2 bases, and 5 bases stayed unmatched. The CDR3 runs to 15 residues. CDR3 bases: TGTGCCAGCAGTTCGACAGGGAACGCTGGAAACACCATATATTTT. It codes for CASSSTGNAGNTIYF.

V gene TRBV18 combines with J gene TRBJ1-6; 7 bases match TRBD1. Germline V lookup: CDR1 KGHSH, CDR2 LQKENI. This CDR3 contains 14 residues. Germline trimming cut 5 bases from V and 5 bases from J; bases unmatched to any gene: 3. CDR3 DNA sequence: TGTGCCAGCTCAGACAGGGATAATAATTCACCCCTCCACTTT. Protein: CASSDRDNNSPLHF.

The V gene is TRBV5-6, the J gene TRBJ2-3; TRBD1 matches 9 bases. With V trimmed by 3 bases and J by 3 bases, 5 bases remained unmatched. The CDR3 spans 15 residues. CDR1 is SGHDT and CDR2 is YYEEEE in the germline V gene. DNA of the CDR3: TGTGCCAGCAGCTCGGGACAGGGCCGTACAGATACGCAGTATTTT. Amino acid sequence: CASSSGQGRTDTQYF.

A remark on this clone: Other DNA sequences within the sample encode an identical CDR3. The chain combines TRBV20-1 with TRBJ1-1, with D possibly being TRBD1 (6 bases). CDR1 DFQATT and CDR2 SNEGSKA come from the germline V gene (reference sequence). Deletions cut 1 base from V and 8 bases from J, with 8 bases between. This CDR3 is built from 11 residues. As DNA, the CDR3 is TGCAGTGCTAGAGGGGGGACAGAAGCTTTCTTT. Translated: CSARGGTEAFF.

This clone was counted between two and nine times. The V call is TRBV5-6, the J call TRBJ2-7, with 12 nucleotides matching TRBD2. Germline CDR1 SGHDT, CDR2 YYEEEE. V lost 0 bases to trimming and J lost 2 bases; unmatched junction nucleotides: 3. This CDR3 contains 16 residues. The CDR3 DNA reads TGTGCCAGCAGCTTGGCCCCTAGCGGGGGGGCCTACGAGCAGTACTTC. It codes for CASSLAPSGGAYEQYF.

V is TRBV10-3 and J is TRBJ2-1, with D perhaps matching TRBD1 (5 bases). V lost 4 bases to trimming and J lost 5 bases, with 18 bases between them. The CDR3 runs 16 residues. Germline CDR1 is ENHRY and CDR2 is SYGVKD. CDR3 amino acids: CAISVSTAQNDNEQFF. In nucleotides, the CDR3 is TGTGCCATCAGTGTTTCGACAGCCCAAAATGACAATGAGCAGTTCTTC.

The V and J genes are TRBV2 and TRBJ1-6, with a weak D call TRBD1 (5 bases). The CDR3 runs 17 residues. Germline V gene lookup returns CDR1 SNHLY and CDR2 FYNNEI. With 6 bases removed from V and 1 base from J, the gap between germline ends came to 16 bases. DNA for the CDR3: TGTGCCAGCAGCCCAGACAGTTCTTGGTCCTATAATTCACCCCTCCACTTT. It specifies CASSPDSSWSYNSPLHF.

The chain employs TRBV3-1 (or the pseudogene TRBV3-2) and TRBJ1-1; D is undetermined. The germline V gene has CDR1 LGHDT and CDR2 YNNKEL (reference sequence). The ends were cut back, 4 bases at V and 6 bases at J, with 15 bases in the middle. CDR3 length equals 14 residues. The CDR3 sequence: CASSPSLGSSEAFF. Written as DNA, the CDR3 is TGTGCCAGCAGCCCCTCTTTGGGGAGCTCTGAAGCTTTCTTT.

The V gene is TRBV5-1, the J gene TRBJ2-7, with 9 bases matching TRBD1. The V gene's germline CDR1 is SGHRS and CDR2 YFSETQ. The CDR3 runs to 12 residues. V was pared by 7 bases and J by 4 bases, with 3 bases of the junction left unmatched. This chain's CDR3 is CASSGQGYEQYF. Here the CDR3 DNA reads TGCGCCAGCTCGGGACAGGGATACGAGCAGTACTTC.

This rearrangement joins TRBV3-1 (or the pseudogene TRBV3-2) to TRBJ2-1; D is unresolved. This CDR3 has 17 residues. V gave up 1 base and J gave up 2 bases, with 15 bases separating them. Germline V lookup: CDR1 LGHDT, CDR2 YNNKEL (reference sequence). CDR3 protein: CASSQGLSSTPYNEQFF. The CDR3, as DNA: TGTGCCAGCAGCCAAGGATTATCTAGTACCCCCTACAATGAGCAGTTCTTC.

This clone was picked up a small number of times. CDR3 amino acids: CASSLEGGAYEQYF. CDR3 bases: TGTGCCAGCAGTTTAGAGGGGGGGGCCTACGAGCAGTACTTC. V usage is TRBV28 and J usage is TRBJ2-7; D may be TRBD2 (7 bases). Trimming pared 2 bases from V and 2 bases from J, leaving 10 bases between. CDR1 MDHEN and CDR2 SYDVKM come from the germline V gene. The CDR3 is 14 amino acids.

The chain carries TRBV7-9 and TRBJ1-5, with D uncertain. CDR1 is SEHNR and CDR2 is FQNEAQ in the germline V gene (reference sequence). V was trimmed by 1 base and J by 3 bases, leaving 10 bases between them. The length of the CDR3 is 15 residues. This chain's CDR3 is CASSLDGQANQPQHF. For the CDR3, the DNA is TGTGCCAGCAGCTTAGATGGGCAGGCCAATCAGCCCCAGCATTTT.

V and J are TRBV18 and TRBJ2-5; TRBD2 matches 8 bases. In germline, CDR1 is KGHSH, CDR2 LQKENI. V lost 3 bases to trimming and J lost 2 bases; unmatched junction nucleotides: 2. The CDR3 totals 14 residues. The CDR3 DNA reads TGTGCCAGCTCACCGGGACTAGAACAAGAGACCCAGTACTTC. Its protein product is CASSPGLEQETQYF.

This sequence joins TRBV6-1 and TRBJ2-7, with TRBD1 matching over 7 bases. Germline lookup yields CDR1 MNHNS and CDR2 SASEGT. The CDR3 runs 16 residues. V lost 2 bases and J lost 0; bases outside the gene matches: 7. The CDR3 region is CASSELQGINSYEQYF. CDR3 coding DNA: TGTGCCAGCAGTGAATTACAGGGGATTAACTCCTACGAGCAGTACTTC.

CDR3 DNA sequence: TGTGCCAGCAGCATTCAGGGTGTAAGCTCCTACAATGAGCAGTTCTTC. Translation gives CASSIQGVSSYNEQFF. The chain joins TRBV5-8 to TRBJ2-1, with a possible D match to TRBD1 (5 bases). There are 16 residues in the CDR3. V dropped 4 bases and J dropped 0 bases, with 14 bases sitting between them. Germline lookup yields CDR1 SGHTS and CDR2 YDEGEE.

V and J are TRBV5-1 and TRBJ1-2; D unresolved. The germline V and J ends were trimmed by 5 bases and 6 bases, with 11 bases remaining between them. Germline assignment: CDR1 SGHRS and CDR2 YFSETQ. The CDR3 totals 12 residues. CDR3 nucleotide sequence: TGCGCCAGCAGAGGAGGGAGGGATGGCTACACCTTC. Its protein is CASRGGRDGYTF. The variable domain in full, completed from reference TRBV5-1 and TRBJ1-2, reads KAGVTQTPRYLIKTRGQQVTLSCSPISGHRSVSWYQQTPGQGLQFLFEYFSETQRNKGNFPGRFSGRQFSNSRSEMNVSTLELGDSALYLCASRGGRDGYTFGSGTRLTVV.